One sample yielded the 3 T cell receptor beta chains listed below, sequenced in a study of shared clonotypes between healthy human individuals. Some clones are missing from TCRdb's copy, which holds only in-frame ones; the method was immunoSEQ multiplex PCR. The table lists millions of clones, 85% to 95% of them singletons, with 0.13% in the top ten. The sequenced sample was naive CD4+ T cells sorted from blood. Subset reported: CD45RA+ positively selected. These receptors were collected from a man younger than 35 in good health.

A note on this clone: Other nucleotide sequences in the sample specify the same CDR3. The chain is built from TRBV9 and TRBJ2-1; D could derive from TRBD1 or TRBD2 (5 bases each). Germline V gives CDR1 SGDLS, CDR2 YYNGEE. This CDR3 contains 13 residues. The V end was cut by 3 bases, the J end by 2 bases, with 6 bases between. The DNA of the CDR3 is TGTGCCAGCAGCGGGGGGACCTACAATGAGCAGTTCTTC. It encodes CASSGGTYNEQFF.

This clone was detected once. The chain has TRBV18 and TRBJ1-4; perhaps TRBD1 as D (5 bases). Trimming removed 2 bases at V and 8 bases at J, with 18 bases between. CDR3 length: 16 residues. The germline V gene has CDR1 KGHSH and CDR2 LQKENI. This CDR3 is CASSPALGGGGEKLFF. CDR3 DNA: TGTGCCAGCTCACCAGCACTTGGTGGGGGAGGAGAAAAACTGTTTTTT. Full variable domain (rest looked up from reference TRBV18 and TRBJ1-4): NAGVMQNPRHLVRRRGQEARLRCSPMKGHSHVYWYRQLPEEGLKFMVYLQKENIIDESGMPKERFSAEFPKEGPSILRIQQVVRGDSAAYFCASSPALGGGGEKLFFGSGTQLSVL.

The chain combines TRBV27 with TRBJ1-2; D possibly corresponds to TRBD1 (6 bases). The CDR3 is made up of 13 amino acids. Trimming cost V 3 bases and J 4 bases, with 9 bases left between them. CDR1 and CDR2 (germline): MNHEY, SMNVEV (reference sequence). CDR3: CASSFQTGYGYTF. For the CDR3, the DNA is TGTGCCAGCAGTTTCCAGACAGGCTATGGCTACACCTTC.